This T cell receptor beta chain is drawn from a study of Ad26.COV2.S vaccination and SARS-CoV-2 variants. Whole-study results and caveats: Participants given vaccine showed non-spike TCR breadth similar to that of placebo recipients.

This clone was counted a single time. Its antigen is still unknown. Treatment noted: 15 to 20 received Ad26.COV2.S at low or high dose, single or two shots; several received placebo; per-sample allocation not given. Sampling happened 63 days after the first vaccine or placebo injection. An Ad26 vector was used to express Wuhan-strain SARS-CoV-2 spike as the vaccine. The table came from immunoSEQ multiplex PCR; TCRdb's copy has only in-frame clones and leaves some out. This sample has 400,000 to 450,000 clones, with roughly 90% found just once. The sample was peripheral blood, taken in a trial of Ad26.COV2.S vaccine versus placebo. The TCR comes from a person between 18 and 60 years old who received the Ad26.COV2.S COVID-19 vaccine or a placebo.

This chain's CDR3 is CASSKAGEPYNEQFF. The CDR3 nucleotides are TGTGCCAGTAGTAAAGCGGGGGAGCCCTACAATGAGCAGTTCTTC. The V gene is TRBV19, the J gene TRBJ2-1; 8 bases align to TRBD2. Germline V gene data show CDR1 as LNHDA and CDR2 as SQIVND (reference sequence). This CDR3 is 15 amino acids long. J was trimmed by 2 bases and V by 4 bases; bases with no gene match: 4.